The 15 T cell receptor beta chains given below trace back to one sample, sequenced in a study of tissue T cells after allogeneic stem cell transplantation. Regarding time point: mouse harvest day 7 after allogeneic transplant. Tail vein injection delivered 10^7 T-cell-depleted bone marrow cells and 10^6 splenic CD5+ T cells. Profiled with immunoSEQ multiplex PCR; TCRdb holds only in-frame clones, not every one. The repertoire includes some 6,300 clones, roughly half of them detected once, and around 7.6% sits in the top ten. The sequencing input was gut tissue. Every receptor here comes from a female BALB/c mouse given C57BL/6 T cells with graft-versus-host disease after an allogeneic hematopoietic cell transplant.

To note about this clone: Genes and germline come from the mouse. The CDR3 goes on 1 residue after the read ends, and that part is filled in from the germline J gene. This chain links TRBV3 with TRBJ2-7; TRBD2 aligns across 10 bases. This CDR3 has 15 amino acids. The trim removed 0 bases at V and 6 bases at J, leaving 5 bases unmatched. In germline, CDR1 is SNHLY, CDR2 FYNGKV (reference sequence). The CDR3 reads CASSLALGGLGEQYF. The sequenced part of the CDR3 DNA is TGTGCCAGCAGCTTAGCCCTGGGGGGGCTGGGTGAACAGTAC.

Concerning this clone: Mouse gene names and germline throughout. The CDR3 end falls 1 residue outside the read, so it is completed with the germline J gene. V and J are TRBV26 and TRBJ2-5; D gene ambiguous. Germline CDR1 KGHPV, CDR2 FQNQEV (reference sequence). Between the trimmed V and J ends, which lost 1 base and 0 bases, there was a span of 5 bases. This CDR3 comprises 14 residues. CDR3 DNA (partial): TGTGCCAGCAGTCTGTGGATTAACCAAGACACCCAGTAC. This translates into CASSLWINQDTQY. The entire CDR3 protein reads CASSLWINQDTQYF.

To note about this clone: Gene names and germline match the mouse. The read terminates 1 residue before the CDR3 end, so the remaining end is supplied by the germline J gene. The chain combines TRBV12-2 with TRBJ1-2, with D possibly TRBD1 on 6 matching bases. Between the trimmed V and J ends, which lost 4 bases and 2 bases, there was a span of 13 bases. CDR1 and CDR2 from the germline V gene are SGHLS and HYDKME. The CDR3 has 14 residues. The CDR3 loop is CASSTGRGNSDYTF. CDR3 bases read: TGTGCCAGCTCCACAGGGAGGGGGAACTCCGACTACACC.

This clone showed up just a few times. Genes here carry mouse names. Partial CDR3 DNA: TGTGCCAGCGGTGAGCAGGGTAGTCAAAACACCTTGTAC. Residues: CASGEQGSQNTLY. The CDR3 in its entirety is CASGEQGSQNTLYF. V gene TRBV13-2 combines with J gene TRBJ2-4, with D perhaps TRBD1 (5 bases). Read sequence stops 1 residue before the CDR3 end, and the germline J gene provides the missing end. The germline V gene has CDR1 NNHNN and CDR2 SYGAGS (reference sequence). V gave up 2 bases and J gave up 0 bases, with 7 bases separating them. This CDR3 is built from 14 residues.

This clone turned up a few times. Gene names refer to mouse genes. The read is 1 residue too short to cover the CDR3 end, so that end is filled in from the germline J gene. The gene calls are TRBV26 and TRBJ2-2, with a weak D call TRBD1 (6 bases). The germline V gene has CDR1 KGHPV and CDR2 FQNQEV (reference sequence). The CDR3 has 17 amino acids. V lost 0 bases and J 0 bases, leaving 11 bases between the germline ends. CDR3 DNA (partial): TGTGCCAGCAGTCTGTCGATCGGGACAACAAACACCGGGCAGCTCTAC. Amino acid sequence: CASSLSIGTTNTGQLY. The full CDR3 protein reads CASSLSIGTTNTGQLYF.

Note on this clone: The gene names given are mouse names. Incomplete CDR3 DNA: TGTGCCAGCAGCCAAGATGGGGGGGGGCGAGAACAGTAC. Amino acids: CASSQDGGGREQY. The full CDR3 protein is CASSQDGGGREQYF. The J gene is TRBJ2-7, the V gene TRBV2, with 8 bases fitting TRBD2. Sequencing ends 1 residue short of the CDR3 end; the germline J gene provides the rest. This CDR3 contains 14 residues. The trim removed 0 bases at V and 7 bases at J, leaving 5 bases unmatched. From germline, CDR1 is LGHNA and CDR2 YSYQKL.

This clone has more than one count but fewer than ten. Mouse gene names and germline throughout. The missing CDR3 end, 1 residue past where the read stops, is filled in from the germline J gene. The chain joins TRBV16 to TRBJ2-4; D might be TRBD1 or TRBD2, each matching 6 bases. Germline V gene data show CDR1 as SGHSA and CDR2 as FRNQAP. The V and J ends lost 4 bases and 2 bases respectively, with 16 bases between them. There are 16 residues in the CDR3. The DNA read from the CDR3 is TGTGCAAGCAGCTCCGGTGGGGGCCGTGATCAAAACACCTTGTAC. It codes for CASSSGGGRDQNTLY. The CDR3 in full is CASSSGGGRDQNTLYF.

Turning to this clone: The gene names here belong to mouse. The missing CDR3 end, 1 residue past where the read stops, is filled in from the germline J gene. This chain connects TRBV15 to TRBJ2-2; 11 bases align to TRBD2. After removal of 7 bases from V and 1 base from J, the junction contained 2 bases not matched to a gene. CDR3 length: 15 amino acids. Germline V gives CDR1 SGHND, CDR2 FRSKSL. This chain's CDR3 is CASTGTGGNTGQLYF. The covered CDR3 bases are TGTGCCAGCACCGGGACTGGGGGAAACACCGGGCAGCTCTAC.

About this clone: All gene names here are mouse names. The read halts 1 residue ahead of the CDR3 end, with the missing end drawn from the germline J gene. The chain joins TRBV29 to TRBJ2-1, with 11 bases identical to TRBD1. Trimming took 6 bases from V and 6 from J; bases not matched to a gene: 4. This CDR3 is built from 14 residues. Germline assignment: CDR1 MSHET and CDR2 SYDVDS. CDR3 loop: CASSLGQGAAEQFF. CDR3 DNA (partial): TGTGCTAGCAGCCTCGGACAGGGGGCTGCTGAGCAGTTC.

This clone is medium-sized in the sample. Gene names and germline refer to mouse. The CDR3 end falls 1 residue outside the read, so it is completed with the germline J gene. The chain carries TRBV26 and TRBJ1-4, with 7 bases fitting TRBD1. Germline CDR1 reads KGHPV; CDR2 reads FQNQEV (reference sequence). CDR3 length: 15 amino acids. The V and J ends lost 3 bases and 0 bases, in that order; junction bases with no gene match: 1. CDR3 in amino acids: CASSLGTVSNERLFF. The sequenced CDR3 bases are TGTGCCAGCAGTCTCGGGACAGTTTCCAACGAAAGATTATTT.

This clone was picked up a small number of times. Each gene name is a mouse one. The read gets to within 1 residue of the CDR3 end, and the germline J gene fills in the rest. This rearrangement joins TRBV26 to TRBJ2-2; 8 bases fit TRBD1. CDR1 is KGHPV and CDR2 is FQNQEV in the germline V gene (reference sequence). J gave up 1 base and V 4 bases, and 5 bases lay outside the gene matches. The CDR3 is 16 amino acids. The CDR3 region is CASSHRTGINTGQLYF. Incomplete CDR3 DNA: TGTGCCAGCAGTCACAGGACAGGGATAAACACCGGGCAGCTCTAC.

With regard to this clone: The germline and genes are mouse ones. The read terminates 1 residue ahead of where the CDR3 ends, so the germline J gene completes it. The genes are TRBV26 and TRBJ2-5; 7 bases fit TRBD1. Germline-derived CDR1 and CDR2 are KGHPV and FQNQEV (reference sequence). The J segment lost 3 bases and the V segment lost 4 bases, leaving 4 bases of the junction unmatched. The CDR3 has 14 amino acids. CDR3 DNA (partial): TGTGCCAGCAGTCCCCGGGACAGACAAGACACCCAGTAC. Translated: CASSPRDRQDTQY. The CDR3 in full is CASSPRDRQDTQYF. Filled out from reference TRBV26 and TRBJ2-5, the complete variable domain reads NSKVIQTPRYLVKGQGQKAKMRCIPEKGHPVVFWYQQNKNNEFKFLINFQNQEVLQQIDMTEKRFSAECPSNSPCSLEIQSSEAGDSALYLCASSPRDRQDTQYFGPGTRLLVL.

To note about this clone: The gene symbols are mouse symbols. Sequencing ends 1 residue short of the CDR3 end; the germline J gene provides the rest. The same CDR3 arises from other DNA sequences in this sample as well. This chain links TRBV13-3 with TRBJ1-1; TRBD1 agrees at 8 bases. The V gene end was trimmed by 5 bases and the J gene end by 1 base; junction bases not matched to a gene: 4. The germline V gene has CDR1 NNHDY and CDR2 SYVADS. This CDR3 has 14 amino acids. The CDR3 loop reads CASSPGTGNTEVFF. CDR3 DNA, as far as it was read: TGTGCCAGCAGCCCCGGGACAGGGAACACAGAAGTCTTC.

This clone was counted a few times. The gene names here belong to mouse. CDR3 amino acids: CASSLTGDEQYF. Incomplete CDR3 DNA: TGTGCCAGCAGTCTGACAGGGGATGAACAGTAC. The chain couples TRBV26 to TRBJ2-7; 7 bases fit TRBD1. The CDR3 end is not reached by the read, which stops 1 residue before it; the germline J gene fills it in. CDR3 size: 12 residues. CDR1 is KGHPV, CDR2 FQNQEV, per germline (reference sequence). Trimming took 2 bases from V and 5 from J; bases not matched to a gene: 0.

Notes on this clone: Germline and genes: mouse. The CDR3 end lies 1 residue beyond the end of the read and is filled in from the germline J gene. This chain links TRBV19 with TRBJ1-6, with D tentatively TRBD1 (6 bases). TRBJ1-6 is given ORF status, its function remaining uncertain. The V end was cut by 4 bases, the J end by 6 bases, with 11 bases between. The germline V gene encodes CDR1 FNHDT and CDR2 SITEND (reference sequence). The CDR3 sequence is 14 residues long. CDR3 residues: CASSPTGFNSPLYF. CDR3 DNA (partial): TGTGCCAGCAGTCCTACAGGGTTTAATTCGCCCCTCTAC.